Ten or more counts support the clone carrying this TCR beta chain. The antigen is undetermined. The data stem from a study of T cell repertoires in cytomegalovirus infection. Study context: Carrying CMV and the relevant HLA type showed in public TCR beta signatures. Regarding the study as a whole: HLA-C-restricted CMV clonotypes gave the most frequent clonotype in two of eight donors. Pooled public TCR beta family frequency picked out CMV carriers with the relevant HLA.

MiXCR, applied by TCRdb to the reads, yields one record per CDR3 protein. Of hundreds of thousands of distinct CDR3 sequences in the sample, 15% to 20% were seen once. V shed 1 base and J shed 5 bases, with 3 bases lying between them. Germline V gives CDR1 SGHTA, CDR2 FQGNSA. This CDR3 has 12 residues. V is TRBV7-2 and J is TRBJ2-1; no firm D call. The clonotype originates from a human donor in good health (CMV status not recorded). Some clones in this sample may be carry-over from other donors' samples. The sample comprised PBMCs. CDR3 sequence: CASSLVNNEQFF. The CDR3 region has the DNA TGTGCCAGCAGCTTAGTAAACAATGAGCAGTTCTTC.